This TCR beta chain derives from a study of T cells in Graves' hyperthyroidism and ophthalmopathy. Germline V CDR1 and CDR2: DFQATT, SNEGSKA (reference sequence). This CDR3 is 15 amino acids long. V was shortened by 6 bases and J by 3 bases, with 18 bases between the two germline ends. From RNA transcripts, TCR beta CDR3 regions were amplified. Carried out on the TCR CDR3, a first-round RT-PCR used the HTBI primer set. TCRdb redid the calling of the multiplex PCR reads with MiXCR, one entry per CDR3 protein. The sample gives approximately 400,000 distinct CDR3 sequences, under 20% of which show up once; 3% to 4% is in the top ten. The PBMCs were taken from approximately 9 ml of fresh peripheral blood. This clonotype was seen a handful of times.

This clonotype was obtained from a woman between 18 and 30 years old with Graves' hyperthyroidism. Sequences were obtained from blood. The J gene is TRBJ1-5, the V gene TRBV20-1; D is uncertain. In nucleotides, the CDR3 is TGCAGTGCCCTCGGAGACGCCGAACCCAATCAGCCCCAGCATTTT. Protein sequence: CSALGDAEPNQPQHF.